This TCR beta chain came from a study of CD8 T cells in ankylosing spondylitis. TCRdb recomputed calls from the 5' RACE reads with MiXCR, one row per CDR3 protein. The sample records 380,000 or so distinct CDR3 sequences, 20% to 25% being singletons. The V end lost 0 bases, the J end lost 5 bases, and 19 bases lay between the germline ends. The CDR3 has 17 residues. Germline assignment: CDR1 LGHDT and CDR2 YNNKEL (reference sequence). This clonotype turned up a few times. The specimen sequenced was blood, either unsorted or a sorted T cell fraction (not recorded which). The chain joins TRBV3-1 to TRBJ2-5, with D perhaps TRBD1 or TRBD2 (5 bases each). The TCR sequence derives from a male donor with ankylosing spondylitis or in good health (not recorded which). CDR3 loop: CASSQDEARVEGETQYF. The DNA of the CDR3 is TGTGCCAGCAGCCAAGATGAGGCCAGGGTAGAGGGGGAGACCCAGTACTTC.